The present T cell receptor beta chain was sequenced within a study of immune heterogeneity within non-small cell lung tumors. Study context: It was found that the tumors were a few squamous cell carcinomas, 10 non-squamous carcinomas and 1 not otherwise specified.

This CDR3 is 16 amino acids long. The V end was cut by 0 bases, the J end by 2 bases, with 9 bases between. CDR1 is SGDLS and CDR2 is YYNGEE in the germline V gene. For the TCR beta CDR3, multiplex PCR with 32 V and 13 J primers performed the amplification. TCRdb fed the multiplex PCR reads into MiXCR, producing one record per CDR3 protein. Of 10,000 or so distinct CDR3 sequences in the sample, under 35% were seen once. General observations from the study: Identical dominant CDR3 beta clonotypes showed recurrence across tumor sites within a patient, and site-unique high-frequency clones were also present. Comparison across individual patients showed largely distinct high-frequency T-cell receptor beta clonotypes.

As to this clonotype: Its specificity is not known.

For each sample, template was around 600 ng of bulk tumor genomic DNA. Taken during surgery, several biopsies per primary tumor were spaced as far apart as possible within the tumor mass. Their non-small cell lung cancer was newly diagnosed and untreated, and the patients underwent curative surgery. Patients newly diagnosed with non-small cell lung cancer and having curative-intent surgery served as donors. The chain carries TRBV9 and TRBJ2-6; D possibly corresponds to TRBD1 (6 bases). The TCR comes from a woman aged 50 to 65 with non-small cell lung cancer. The sequenced sample was lung tumor tissue. CDR3 nucleotide sequence: TGTGCCAGCAGCGTAGGGGCAGGGGCTGGGGCCAACGTCCTGACTTTC. This translates into CASSVGAGAGANVLTF.